The 32 T cell receptor beta chains presented below share a single source sample, sequenced in a study of multiple sclerosis patients with progressive multifocal leukoencephalopathy (dated 2019 in TCRdb). The meaning of the sample's time point label: before natalizumab initiation. The library was prepared using the immunoSEQ multiplex PCR assay. Sourced from immuneACCESS, this table was stored by TCRdb with only in-frame sequences that have V and J called. A share of the clones is absent; for the studies checked, an unresolved V gene accounts for under half, and the remainder has no known explanation. Within this sample are 25,000 to 35,000 clones, with around nine tenths of them counted one time only. In total, the top ten clones hold about 1.1% of the sample. Sequencing input: PBMCs. Every receptor here comes from a human donor with multiple sclerosis.

The chain combines TRBV6-1 with TRBJ1-6; TRBD1 agrees at 8 bases. The ends lost 10 bases at V and 4 bases at J; junction bases unmatched: 3. Germline CDR1 and CDR2: MNHNS and SASEGT. The CDR3 sequence is 13 residues long. In nucleotides, the CDR3 is TGTGCCACCGGACAGGGATATAATTCACCCCTCCACTTT. The encoded protein is CATGQGYNSPLHF.

This clone was detected only a few times. The chain has TRBV11-2 and TRBJ2-3; 8 bases align to TRBD1. The ends lost 1 base at V and 6 bases at J; junction bases unmatched: 6. This CDR3 has 15 residues. CDR1 is SGHAT, CDR2 FQNNGV, per germline. Here the CDR3 DNA reads TGTGCCAGCAGCTTAGCCCCCAGGGGGCTGGATACGCAGTATTTT. Amino acids: CASSLAPRGLDTQYF.

This chain connects TRBV18 to TRBJ1-5; weak D call: TRBD1 (5 bases). Germline CDR1 is KGHSH and CDR2 is LQKENI. Trimming removed 1 base at V and 0 bases at J, with 7 bases between. The CDR3 is made up of 15 amino acids. The CDR3 reads CASSPQGNSNQPQHF. The DNA of the CDR3 is TGTGCCAGCTCACCACAGGGGAATAGCAATCAGCCCCAGCATTTT. The full variable domain, rest sourced from reference TRBV18 and TRBJ1-5, is NAGVMQNPRHLVRRRGQEARLRCSPMKGHSHVYWYRQLPEEGLKFMVYLQKENIIDESGMPKERFSAEFPKEGPSILRIQQVVRGDSAAYFCASSPQGNSNQPQHFGDGTRLSIL.

The chain carries TRBV28 and TRBJ2-4, with TRBD1 matching over 7 bases. The CDR3 has 15 amino acids. Germline V gene sequence: CDR1 MDHEN, CDR2 SYDVKM. Losses at the gene ends were 5 bases for V and 1 base for J; bases not matched to a gene: 5. CDR3 protein: CASSSETGAKNIQYF. The CDR3 DNA follows: TGTGCCAGCAGTAGTGAGACAGGGGCCAAAAACATTCAGTACTTC. Filled out from reference TRBV28 and TRBJ2-4, the complete variable domain reads DVKVTQSSRYLVKRTGEKVFLECVQDMDHENMFWYRQDPGLGLRLIYFSYDVKMKEKGDIPEGYSVSREKKERFSLILESASTNQTSMYLCASSSETGAKNIQYFGAGTRLSVL.

The sample holds a few counts of this clone. This chain uses TRBV7-9 with TRBJ2-5; D may correspond to TRBD1 or TRBD2 (5 bases each). CDR1 is SEHNR and CDR2 is FQNEAQ in the germline V gene (reference sequence). Trimming removed 0 bases from V and 5 bases from J, with 10 bases in between. The CDR3 spans 14 residues. This chain's CDR3 is CASSLAGVVETQYF. The DNA of the CDR3 is TGTGCCAGCAGCTTAGCGGGGGTTGTCGAGACCCAGTACTTC.

This sequence joins TRBV7-2 and TRBJ2-3, with 8 bases matching TRBD2. Germline trimming cut 1 base from V and 3 bases from J; bases unmatched to any gene: 12. CDR3 length equals 18 residues. The V gene's germline CDR1 is SGHTA and CDR2 FQGNSA. CDR3 region: CASSLVPRVAGLTDTQYF. The CDR3 nucleotides read TGTGCCAGCAGCTTAGTACCCAGGGTAGCGGGGTTAACAGATACGCAGTATTTT.

This chain uses TRBV7-9 with TRBJ1-2, with D possibly being TRBD1 (5 bases). Trimming removed 4 bases from V and 7 bases from J, with 13 bases in between. Germline CDR1 is SEHNR and CDR2 is FQNEAQ (reference sequence). This CDR3 region has 13 residues. This CDR3 reads CASSSSSGGGYTF. The CDR3 DNA reads as TGTGCCAGCAGCTCATCCTCCGGGGGTGGCTACACCTTC.

The chain employs TRBV28 and TRBJ2-7, with D perhaps matching TRBD1 or TRBD2 (5 bases each). Per the germline V gene, CDR1 is MDHEN and CDR2 is SYDVKM. Trimming stripped 6 bases from V and 3 bases from J, with 18 bases between. The CDR3 runs 15 residues. The DNA for the CDR3 is TGTGCCAGCAGGGCATCCGGGACGGGGCACTACGAGCAGTACTTC. Residues: CASRASGTGHYEQYF.

The chain couples TRBV27 to TRBJ2-3; D is unresolved. V lost 4 bases and J lost 0, with 5 bases in between. Germline V gene data show CDR1 as MNHEY and CDR2 as SMNVEV (reference sequence). The CDR3 totals 13 residues. The CDR3 region is CASSSFSTDTQYF. The CDR3 region has the DNA TGTGCCAGCAGTTCGTTTAGCACAGATACGCAGTATTTT.

The V call is TRBV7-9, the J call TRBJ1-1; no reliable D call. V lost 1 base to trimming and J lost 8 bases, with 8 bases between them. Germline lookup yields CDR1 SEHNR and CDR2 FQNEAQ (reference sequence). The CDR3 has 12 amino acids. The CDR3 DNA reads as TGTGCCAGCAGCTTAGGAGGAGGCGAAGCTTTCTTT. Protein sequence: CASSLGGGEAFF.

The chain links TRBV2 to TRBJ1-6; D possibly corresponds to TRBD1 (5 bases). Trimming removed 6 bases at V and 10 bases at J, with 13 bases between. Looked up from germline, CDR1 is SNHLY and CDR2 is FYNNEI. The CDR3 loop spans 13 amino acids. The CDR3 DNA reads TGTGCCAGCAGCGACAGACTTGGCTCACCCCTCCACTTT. It yields the protein CASSDRLGSPLHF.

The chain is built from TRBV9 and TRBJ2-1, with no clear D. Germline V gene sequence: CDR1 SGDLS, CDR2 YYNGEE. V was pared by 1 base and J by 13 bases, with 3 bases between. CDR3 size: 9 residues. For the CDR3, the DNA is TGTGCCAGCAGCGTAATACAGTTCTTC. It specifies CASSVIQFF.

The chain is built from TRBV9 and TRBJ1-1; 8 bases line up with TRBD1. CDR1 and CDR2 (germline): SGDLS, YYNGEE. V gave up 4 bases and J gave up 0 bases; unmatched junction bases: 8. CDR3 length: 16 amino acids. CDR3 residues: CASSPYDRGLNTEAFF. The CDR3 nucleotides read TGTGCCAGCAGCCCGTACGACAGGGGCCTGAACACTGAAGCTTTCTTT.

CDR3 sequence (DNA): TGTGCCAGCAGCCCTCGGGGGGGCGGTTTCAACACTGAAGCTTTCTTT. As protein: CASSPRGGGFNTEAFF. V usage is TRBV11-2 and J usage is TRBJ1-1, with D perhaps TRBD1 (6 bases). V lost 5 bases to trimming and J lost 2 bases, with 18 bases between them. CDR3 length: 16 amino acids. Germline V gene lookup returns CDR1 SGHAT and CDR2 FQNNGV.

This chain uses TRBV30 with TRBJ1-5; D perhaps matches TRBD1 (5 bases). CDR1 and CDR2 (germline): GTSNPN, SVGIG (reference sequence). Trimming cost V 2 bases and J 11 bases, with 10 bases left between them. This CDR3 contains 11 residues. The CDR3 region has the DNA TGTGCCTGGAGTCAGGGAACAGCCCAGCATTTT. Its translation is CAWSQGTAQHF.

This clone came up once. This chain joins TRBV2 and TRBJ2-5; 9 bases are shared with TRBD2. Trimming cost V 4 bases and J 4 bases; bases outside gene matches: 4. The CDR3 totals 14 residues. Germline V lookup: CDR1 SNHLY, CDR2 FYNNEI. The CDR3 coding sequence is TGTGCCAGCAGTGCTAGCGGGGTAGGAGAGACCCAGTACTTC. It translates to CASSASGVGETQYF.

V and J are TRBV6-6 and TRBJ1-1; no reliable D call. Germline V gene sequence: CDR1 MNHNY, CDR2 SVGAGI (reference sequence). V shed 6 bases and J shed 0 bases, with 11 bases lying between them. The CDR3 has 14 amino acids. The CDR3 here is CASSPVRVNTEAFF. For the CDR3, the DNA is TGTGCCAGCAGCCCCGTAAGGGTGAACACTGAAGCTTTCTTT.

This chain uses TRBV7-2 with TRBJ2-1, with D uncertain. From germline, CDR1 is SGHTA and CDR2 FQGNSA. CDR3 length: 15 residues. The V gene lost 1 base and the J gene lost 2 bases, with 9 bases spanning the gap. CDR3 nucleotide sequence: TGTGCCAGCAGCTTAGAAGGGATCCCCTACAATGAGCAGTTCTTC. Translated: CASSLEGIPYNEQFF.

Of note for this clone: At one end the junction does not follow the germline gene, possibly because of a read error. The chain combines TRBV6-6 with TRBJ2-1; possibly TRBD1 for D (5 bases). Germline CDR1 MNHNY, CDR2 SVGAGI (reference sequence). CDR3 size: 11 residues. In DNA form, the CDR3 reads TGTGCCAGCAGTTACGCTAAGGGGCAGATCTTC. Protein sequence: CASSYAKGQIF.

The V gene is TRBV2, the J gene TRBJ2-1, with D perhaps matching TRBD1 (5 bases). This CDR3 is built from 13 residues. V lost 4 bases and J 7 bases, leaving 11 bases between the germline ends. The V gene's germline CDR1 is SNHLY and CDR2 FYNNEI. CDR3 protein: CASSARVGNEQFF. CDR3 coding DNA: TGTGCCAGCAGTGCCAGGGTGGGGAATGAGCAGTTCTTC. The variable domain in full, with the rest retrieved from reference TRBV2 and TRBJ2-1, is EPEVTQTPSHQVTQMGQEVILRCVPISNHLYFYWYRQILGQKVEFLVSFYNNEISEKSEIFDDQFSVERPDGSNFTLKIRSTKLEDSAMYFCASSARVGNEQFFGPGTRLTVL.

This clone has a single count. The chain has TRBV9 and TRBJ2-2; TRBD2 is a possible D gene (5 bases). The CDR3 runs to 16 residues. Germline CDR1 is SGDLS and CDR2 is YYNGEE. Trimming removed 4 bases from V and 3 bases from J, with 16 bases in between. CDR3 coding DNA: TGTGCCAGCAGCCCCCCGGGGTGGGCTCACACCGGGGAGCTGTTTTTT. This sequence encodes CASSPPGWAHTGELFF. The whole variable domain, filled in from reference TRBV9 and TRBJ2-2, reads DSGVTQTPKHLITATGQRVTLRCSPRSGDLSVYWYQQSLDQGLQFLIQYYNGEERAKGNILERFSAQQFPDLHSELNLSSLELGDSALYFCASSPPGWAHTGELFFGEGSRLTVL.

CDR3 protein: CSVEGGTGKYGYTF. Here the CDR3 DNA reads TGCAGCGTTGAAGGGGGGACCGGTAAATATGGCTACACCTTC. The chain is built from TRBV29-1 and TRBJ1-2; possibly TRBD1 for D (5 bases). Trimming shortened V by 1 base and J by 5 bases, and 14 bases separated the two germline ends. Germline V CDR1 and CDR2: SQVTM, ANQGSEA. This CDR3 is 14 amino acids long.

The CDR3 DNA is TGTGCCAGCAGTTACAGGGGCACAGATACGCAGTATTTT. This translates into CASSYRGTDTQYF. The chain couples TRBV6-5 to TRBJ2-3; no definite D call. Trimming took off 2 bases at V and 1 base at J, with 4 bases between the two ends. Germline V lookup: CDR1 MNHEY, CDR2 SVGAGI. The CDR3 length is 13 residues.

The chain combines TRBV7-2 with TRBJ2-5; 9 positions match TRBD2. CDR1 is SGHTA, CDR2 FQGNSA, per germline. The CDR3 runs to 13 residues. Unmatched junction bases numbered 4, after V lost 5 bases and J lost 6 bases. CDR3 sequence: CASSPGTSKTQYF. In DNA, the CDR3 is TGTGCCAGCAGCCCCGGGACTAGCAAGACCCAGTACTTC.

This clone was recorded only once. This chain uses TRBV11-2 with TRBJ2-1, with D possibly being TRBD1 or TRBD2 (5 bases each). This CDR3 is 16 amino acids long. Per the germline V gene, CDR1 is SGHAT and CDR2 is FQNNGV. V lost 8 bases to trimming and J lost 0 bases, with 17 bases between them. The CDR3 loop is CASLSGRGLSYNEQFF. For the CDR3, the DNA is TGTGCCAGCTTATCGGGCCGGGGCCTCTCCTACAATGAGCAGTTCTTC.

The V gene is TRBV6-1, the J gene TRBJ1-2, with a tentative D call TRBD1 (5 bases). Trimming took off 7 bases at V and 10 bases at J, with 16 bases between the two ends. The length of the CDR3 is 12 residues. Germline V CDR1 and CDR2: MNHNS, SASEGT. CDR3 nucleotide sequence: TGTGCCAGCAACCGAGGGGAGGGAGACTACACCTTC. The encoded protein is CASNRGEGDYTF.

This clone was detected a few times. The chain employs TRBV28 and TRBJ2-1, with D perhaps TRBD2 (7 bases). Trimming removed 6 bases from V and 5 bases from J, with 20 bases in between. Germline V gene sequence: CDR1 MDHEN, CDR2 SYDVKM. This CDR3 has 16 amino acids. The CDR3 protein is CASRGGAEARDNEQFF. In DNA form, the CDR3 reads TGTGCCAGCAGGGGGGGGGCCGAGGCGCGGGACAATGAGCAGTTCTTC.

V and J are TRBV28 and TRBJ2-1; 12 nucleotides agree with TRBD2. From germline, CDR1 is MDHEN and CDR2 SYDVKM. The CDR3 contains 16 residues. Trimming cost V 5 bases and J 8 bases; bases outside gene matches: 10. The CDR3 region has the DNA TGTGCCAGCAGTCCCTCTAGCGGGGGGGCGATCCATGAGCAGTTCTTC. Its translation is CASSPSSGGAIHEQFF.

This chain uses TRBV7-8 with TRBJ2-2; D might be TRBD2 (6 bases). The V gene lost 1 base and the J gene lost 1 base, with 16 bases spanning the gap. Looked up from germline, CDR1 is SGHVS and CDR2 is FQNEAQ. The CDR3 contains 18 residues. The CDR3 DNA sequence: TGTGCCAGCAGCTTAGTGAGCGCGGGGCCTCGGAACACCGGGGAGCTGTTTTTT. Translation gives CASSLVSAGPRNTGELFF.

V and J are TRBV30 and TRBJ1-5; D not certain. This CDR3 spans 14 amino acids. The V and J ends lost 0 bases and 7 bases respectively, with 13 bases between them. Germline V CDR1 and CDR2: GTSNPN, SVGIG (reference sequence). CDR3: CAWSVMTSKQPQHF. As DNA, the CDR3 is TGTGCCTGGAGTGTAATGACTTCGAAACAGCCCCAGCATTTT.

The chain joins TRBV9 to TRBJ1-1, with unresolved D. This CDR3 has 14 residues. V was pared by 0 bases and J by 1 base, with 7 bases between. Germline-derived CDR1 and CDR2 are SGDLS and YYNGEE. In DNA form, the CDR3 reads TGTGCCAGCAGCGTAGGTAGAGAGAACACTGAAGCTTTCTTT. Encoded protein: CASSVGRENTEAFF.

The V call is TRBV6-5, the J call TRBJ1-1; D is ambiguous. V was shortened by 2 bases and J by 6 bases, with 16 bases between the two germline ends. The CDR3 runs 15 residues. Germline assignment: CDR1 MNHEY and CDR2 SVGAGI. The DNA of the CDR3 is TGTGCCAGCAGTTACACGCCACGCCCGCGGGCTGAAGCTTTCTTT. It codes for CASSYTPRPRAEAFF.